The entry below describes one TCR beta chain. The data derive from a study of blood T cell repertoires in COVID-19. For the study at large: The United States, Italy and Spain provided the acute and convalescent COVID-19 samples. Nucleic acid was either cDNA or gDNA, and it came from T cells, B-cell-depleted T cells, or PBMCs.

The data were produced by immunoSEQ multiplex PCR, yet TCRdb's version contains in-frame clones alone and is incomplete. The profile shows about 240,000 clones, nearly 90% of them singletons. This receptor was identified in a woman between 25 and 40 years old with acute or convalescent COVID-19. The sample consisted of peripheral blood.

As DNA, the CDR3 is TGTGCCAGCAGCAAAGACGGACTGGAAGAGACCCAGTACTTC. Its protein product is CASSKDGLEETQYF. This sequence joins TRBV21-1 and TRBJ2-5; the table's D call, TRBD2, has no DNA check behind it. TRBV21-1 is tagged as a pseudogene. The CDR3 has 14 amino acids.